The clone carrying this T cell receptor (beta chain) was found a few times. During its preparation, the TCRbeta library received unique molecular identifiers. TCRdb reanalysed the PCR reads using MiXCR and keeps one entry per CDR3 protein. This table has around 700,000 distinct CDR3 sequences, around 13% appearing once. The sample is drawn from a study of T-cell reconstitution after alpha-beta-depleted transplantation in children. V was cut by 0 bases and J by 7 bases, with 18 bases left in between. CDR3 size: 15 residues. Germline V lookup: CDR1 DFQATT, CDR2 SNEGSKA (reference sequence). The receptor was derived from a girl aged 2-15 years with congenital amegakaryocytic thrombocytopenia, due to receive a stem cell transplant. This chain connects TRBV20-1 to TRBJ2-5; tentative D call: TRBD2 (5 bases). Sequences were derived from PBMCs, sampled before TCRalphabeta/CD19-depleted stem cell transplant. The CDR3 nucleotides read TGCAGTGCTAGAGACAGAAATACAAGACGGGGGACCCAGTACTTC. Amino acids: CSARDRNTRRGTQYF.